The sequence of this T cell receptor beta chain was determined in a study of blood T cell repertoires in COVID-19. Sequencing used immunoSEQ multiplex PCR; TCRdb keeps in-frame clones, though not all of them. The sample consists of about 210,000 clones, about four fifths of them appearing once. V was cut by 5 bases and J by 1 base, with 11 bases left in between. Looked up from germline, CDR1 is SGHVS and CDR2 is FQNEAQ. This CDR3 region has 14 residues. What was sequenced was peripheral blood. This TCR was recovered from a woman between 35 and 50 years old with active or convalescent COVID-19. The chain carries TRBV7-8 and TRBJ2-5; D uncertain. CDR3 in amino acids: CASSLRGIQETQYF. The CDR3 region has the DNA TGTGCCAGCAGCCTCAGAGGAATCCAAGAGACCCAGTACTTC.